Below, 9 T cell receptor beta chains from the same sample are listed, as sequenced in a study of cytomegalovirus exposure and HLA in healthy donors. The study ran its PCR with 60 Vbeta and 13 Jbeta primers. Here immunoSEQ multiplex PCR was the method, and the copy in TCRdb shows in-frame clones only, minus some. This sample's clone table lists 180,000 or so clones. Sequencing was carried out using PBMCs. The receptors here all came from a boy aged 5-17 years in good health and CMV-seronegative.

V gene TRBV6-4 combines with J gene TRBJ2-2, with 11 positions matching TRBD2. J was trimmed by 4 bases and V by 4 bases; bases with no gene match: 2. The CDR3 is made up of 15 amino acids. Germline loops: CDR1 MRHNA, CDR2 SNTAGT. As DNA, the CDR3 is TGTGCCAGCAGTGCCACTAGCGGGGGCACCGGGGAGCTGTTTTTT. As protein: CASSATSGGTGELFF.

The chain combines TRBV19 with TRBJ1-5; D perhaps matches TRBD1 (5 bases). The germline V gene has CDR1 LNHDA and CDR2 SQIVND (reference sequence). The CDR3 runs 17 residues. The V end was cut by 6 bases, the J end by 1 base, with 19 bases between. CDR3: CASSTRGGGWSNQPQHF. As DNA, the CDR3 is TGTGCCAGTAGCACCCGCGGGGGGGGATGGAGCAATCAGCCCCAGCATTTT.

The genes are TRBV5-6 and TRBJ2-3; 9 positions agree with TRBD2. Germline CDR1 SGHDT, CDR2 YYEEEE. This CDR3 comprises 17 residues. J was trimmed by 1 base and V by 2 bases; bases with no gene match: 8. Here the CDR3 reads CASSFPSGESRTDTQYF. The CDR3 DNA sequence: TGTGCCAGCAGCTTCCCTAGCGGGGAATCCCGCACAGATACGCAGTATTTT.

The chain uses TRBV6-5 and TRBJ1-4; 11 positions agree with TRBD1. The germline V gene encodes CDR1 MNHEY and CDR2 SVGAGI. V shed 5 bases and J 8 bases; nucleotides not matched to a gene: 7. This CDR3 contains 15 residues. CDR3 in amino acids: CASSRGGQGGEKLFF. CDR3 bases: TGTGCCAGCAGTAGGGGGGGACAGGGGGGAGAAAAACTGTTTTTT.

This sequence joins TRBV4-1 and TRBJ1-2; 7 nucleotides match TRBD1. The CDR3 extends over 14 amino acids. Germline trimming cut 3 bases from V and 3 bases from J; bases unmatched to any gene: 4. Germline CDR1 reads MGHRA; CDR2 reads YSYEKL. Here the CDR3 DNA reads TGCGCCAGCAGCCACCCCGGACAGGACTATGGCTACACCTTC. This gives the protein CASSHPGQDYGYTF.

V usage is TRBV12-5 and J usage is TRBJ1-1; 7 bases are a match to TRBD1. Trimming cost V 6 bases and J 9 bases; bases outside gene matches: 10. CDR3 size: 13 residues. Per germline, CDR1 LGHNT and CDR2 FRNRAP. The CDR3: CASGYSDRSKAFF. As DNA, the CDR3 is TGTGCTAGTGGCTACTCGGACAGGAGTAAAGCTTTCTTT.

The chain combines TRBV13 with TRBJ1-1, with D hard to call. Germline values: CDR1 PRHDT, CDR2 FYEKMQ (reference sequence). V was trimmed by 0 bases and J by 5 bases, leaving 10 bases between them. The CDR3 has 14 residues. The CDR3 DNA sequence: TGTGCCAGCAGCTTAGGCGCTCCTGCGACTGAAGCTTTCTTT. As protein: CASSLGAPATEAFF.

The CDR3 here is CASSLAREETQYF. Written as DNA, the CDR3 is TGCGCCAGCAGCCTTGCTCGGGAAGAGACCCAGTACTTC. The chain uses TRBV5-1 and TRBJ2-7; D not certain. TRBJ2-5 matches the DNA end more closely, so the J call is doubtful. Germline-derived CDR1 and CDR2 are SGHRS and YFSETQ. This CDR3 has 13 amino acids.

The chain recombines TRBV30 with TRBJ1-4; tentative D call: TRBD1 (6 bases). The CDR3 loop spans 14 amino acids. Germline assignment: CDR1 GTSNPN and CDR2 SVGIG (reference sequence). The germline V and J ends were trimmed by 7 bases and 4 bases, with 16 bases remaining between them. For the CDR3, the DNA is TGTGCCTTGAACAGGGATGGGATTAATGAAAAACTGTTTTTT. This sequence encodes CALNRDGINEKLFF.